A single sample gave rise to the 16 T cell receptor beta chains below, sequenced in a study of T cell responses to AZD1222 COVID-19 vaccine (dated by TCRdb to the early 2020s). Read against the paper, the sample's time point label means: baseline before first vaccination. Receptor libraries were prepared by the immunoSEQ multiplex PCR assay. Drawn from immuneACCESS, this table holds only the in-frame rearrangements with V and J called that TCRdb kept. Clones are partly lost; checked studies trace under half to an unresolved V gene and leave the rest unexplained. The table for this sample lists around 130,000 clones; 75% to 95% of them were counted only once. Of the sample, less than 6.5% falls within the top ten clones. Sample: peripheral blood, taken on day 0 of AZD1222 vaccination. Receptors were obtained from an adult in good health.

The CDR3 DNA follows: TGTGCCAGCAGTCCCGCAGCCTGGGATTCACCCCTCCACTTT. Protein product: CASSPAAWDSPLHF. The V and J genes are TRBV7-3 and TRBJ1-6; D is ambiguous. The CDR3 extends over 14 amino acids. The ends were cut back, 6 bases at V and 8 bases at J, with 14 bases in the middle. Germline V gene lookup returns CDR1 SGHTA and CDR2 FQGTGA.

In this sample, this clone turned up a few times. This chain's CDR3 is CASSPRETGNGYTF. CDR3 nucleotide sequence: TGTGCCAGCAGCCCCCGAGAGACAGGGAATGGCTACACCTTC. This chain connects TRBV3-1 (or the pseudogene TRBV3-2) to TRBJ1-2; 7 bases fit TRBD1. Germline V gene sequence: CDR1 LGHDT, CDR2 YNNKEL (reference sequence). CDR3 size: 14 residues. The trim removed 4 bases at V and 6 bases at J, leaving 8 bases unmatched.

This chain joins TRBV6-6 and TRBJ2-3; TRBD2 agrees at 13 bases. Germline-derived CDR1 and CDR2 are MNHNY and SVGAGI (reference sequence). Unmatched junction bases numbered 14, after V lost 5 bases and J lost 6 bases. The CDR3 covers 18 residues. The CDR3 loop is CASSRTSGRAGSPDTQYF. CDR3 DNA sequence: TGTGCCAGCAGTCGTACTAGCGGGAGGGCCGGAAGCCCGGATACGCAGTATTTT.

This chain connects TRBV6-5 to TRBJ1-5; D may be TRBD1 (5 bases). The ends were cut back, 4 bases at V and 3 bases at J, with 7 bases in the middle. Germline CDR1 is MNHEY and CDR2 is SVGAGI. The CDR3 is 13 residues long. The CDR3 loop is CASSWDYNQPQHF. DNA for the CDR3: TGTGCCAGCAGTTGGGACTACAATCAGCCCCAGCATTTT.

CDR3 sequence reads: CASKKQGNYGYTF. CDR3 nucleotide sequence: TGTGCCAGCAAAAAACAGGGAAACTATGGCTACACCTTC. The gene calls are TRBV12-3 or TRBV12-4 and TRBJ1-2, with a tentative D call TRBD1 (6 bases). Trimming stripped 7 bases from V and 2 bases from J, with 11 bases between. CDR3 length: 13 amino acids.

The V gene is TRBV19, the J gene TRBJ1-5; D unclear. V was clipped by 5 bases and J by 0 bases, with 8 bases between them. The length of the CDR3 is 14 residues. Germline V lookup: CDR1 LNHDA, CDR2 SQIVND (reference sequence). This CDR3 is CASSQADSNQPQHF. The CDR3 coding sequence is TGTGCCAGTAGTCAAGCGGATAGCAATCAGCCCCAGCATTTT.

Turning to this clone: Other DNA sequences of this sample code for an identical CDR3. The chain recombines TRBV19 with TRBJ1-5; D not certain. The CDR3 length is 15 residues. CDR1 and CDR2 (germline): LNHDA, SQIVND (reference sequence). V lost 0 bases and J lost 6, with 12 bases in between. This CDR3 is CASSIEPGSGQPQHF. The CDR3 coding sequence is TGTGCCAGTAGTATAGAGCCAGGATCGGGTCAGCCCCAGCATTTT.

CDR3: CASSRHHEAFF. CDR3 nucleotide sequence: TGTGCCAGCAGTCGTCATCATGAAGCTTTCTTT. The chain carries TRBV28 and TRBJ1-1; unclear D gene. Looked up from germline, CDR1 is MDHEN and CDR2 is SYDVKM. Trimming shortened V by 5 bases and J by 7 bases, and 8 bases separated the two germline ends. This CDR3 is built from 11 residues.

CDR3 sequence reads: CASSLRLAGGVETQYF. The CDR3 bases are TGTGCCAGCAGCCTGCGACTAGCGGGAGGAGTAGAGACCCAGTACTTC. This chain joins TRBV11-1 and TRBJ2-5, with TRBD2 identical over 13 bases. The CDR3 is made up of 16 amino acids. The V and J ends lost 5 bases and 4 bases, in that order; junction bases with no gene match: 7. Germline V gene sequence: CDR1 SGHAT, CDR2 FQDESV (reference sequence).

The chain couples TRBV28 to TRBJ1-3; D possibly corresponds to TRBD1 (6 bases). V lost 6 bases and J lost 3, with 12 bases in between. The CDR3 has 14 amino acids. Germline V gene data show CDR1 as MDHEN and CDR2 as SYDVKM. CDR3 region: CASSAQGNGNTIYF. The CDR3 DNA sequence: TGTGCCAGCAGCGCCCAGGGGAATGGAAACACCATATATTTT.

The V call is TRBV6-5, the J call TRBJ1-5; perhaps TRBD1 as D (5 bases). Deletions cut 10 bases from V and 4 bases from J, with 14 bases between. The CDR3 is made up of 13 amino acids. The germline V gene encodes CDR1 MNHEY and CDR2 SVGAGI. The CDR3 reads CATERDFNQPQHF. CDR3 bases: TGTGCCACCGAGAGGGACTTTAATCAGCCCCAGCATTTT.

The V gene is TRBV5-1, the J gene TRBJ2-3; 7 bases map to TRBD2. After removal of 7 bases from V and 3 bases from J, the junction contained 8 bases not matched to a gene. This CDR3 spans 14 amino acids. Germline loops: CDR1 SGHRS, CDR2 YFSETQ. CDR3 in amino acids: CASGPRGTTDTQYF. As DNA, the CDR3 is TGCGCCAGCGGCCCGCGGGGGACGACAGATACGCAGTATTTT. Supplemented by reference TRBV5-1 and TRBJ2-3, the full variable domain reads KAGVTQTPRYLIKTRGQQVTLSCSPISGHRSVSWYQQTPGQGLQFLFEYFSETQRNKGNFPGRFSGRQFSNSRSEMNVSTLELGDSALYLCASGPRGTTDTQYFGPGTRLTVL.

This chain uses TRBV18 with TRBJ1-5; D is perhaps TRBD1 (6 bases). The germline V gene encodes CDR1 KGHSH and CDR2 LQKENI. Trimming cost V 5 bases and J 1 base, with 9 bases left between them. The CDR3 runs 14 residues. CDR3 nucleotides: TGTGCCAGCTCAGGACAGTCAAGCAATCAGCCCCAGCATTTT. Translation: CASSGQSSNQPQHF.

The chain recombines TRBV28 with TRBJ1-4, with D possibly being TRBD1 (6 bases). The CDR3 spans 16 residues. Germline loops: CDR1 MDHEN, CDR2 SYDVKM. With 5 bases removed from V and 9 bases from J, the gap between germline ends came to 22 bases. CDR3 amino acids: CASSPYLQGWSQKLFF. CDR3 bases: TGTGCCAGCAGTCCCTACCTACAGGGCTGGAGTCAAAAACTGTTTTTT.

There are a few counts of this clone. The gene calls are TRBV5-8 and TRBJ2-3; D remains ambiguous. Trimming pared 7 bases from V and 0 bases from J, leaving 15 bases between. CDR3 length: 15 residues. Germline values: CDR1 SGHTS, CDR2 YDEGEE. The CDR3: CASPHLFSSTDTQYF. The DNA for the CDR3 is TGTGCCAGCCCCCACCTCTTCTCGAGCACAGATACGCAGTATTTT.

The chain has TRBV20-1 and TRBJ2-7; TRBD1 agrees at 8 bases. Germline CDR1 DFQATT, CDR2 SNEGSKA (reference sequence). CDR3 size: 11 residues. Losses at the gene ends were 6 bases for V and 3 bases for J; bases not matched to a gene: 1. For the CDR3, the DNA is TGCAGTGCACAGGGGGGCTACGAGCAGTACTTC. This codes for CSAQGGYEQYF.